This T cell receptor beta chain was identified in a study of beta chain features in type 1 diabetes. Study findings and constraints: The study found moderately but significantly shorter TCRB CDR3s in all four CD4+ subsets of Type 1 diabetes patients.

Looked up from germline, CDR1 is ENHRY and CDR2 is SYGVKD. This CDR3 is 15 amino acids long. The V segment lost 4 bases and the J segment 6 bases; nucleotides outside the gene matches: 11. In this sample, this clone turned up a few times. Its antigen is as yet unknown. Of the isolated RNA, all was reverse transcribed, and so the sequenced material was expressed TCRB transcripts. Measured with immunoSEQ multiplex PCR; TCRdb has only the in-frame clones, and not every one. The sample carries hundreds of thousands of clones, around 15% recorded once. Based on CD45RO/CCR7/CD25/CD127/CD95/CD27, CD4+ regulatory, stem cell-like memory, naive and central memory cells were sorted.

V gene TRBV10-3 combines with J gene TRBJ1-1; the match to TRBD1 covers 7 bases. Sequenced material: naive CD4+ T cells from blood. This sequence originates from a man between 18 and 35 years old with type 1 diabetes. CDR3: CAISGQGHEGAEAFF. CDR3 DNA: TGTGCCATCAGTGGACAGGGTCATGAAGGGGCTGAAGCTTTCTTT.